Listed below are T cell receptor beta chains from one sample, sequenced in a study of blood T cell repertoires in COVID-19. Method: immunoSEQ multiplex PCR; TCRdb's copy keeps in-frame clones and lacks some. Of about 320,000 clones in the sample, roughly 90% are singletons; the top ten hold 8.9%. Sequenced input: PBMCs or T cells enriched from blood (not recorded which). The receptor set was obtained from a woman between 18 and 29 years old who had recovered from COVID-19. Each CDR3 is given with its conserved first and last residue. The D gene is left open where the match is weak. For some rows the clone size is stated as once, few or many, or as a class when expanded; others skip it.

CDR3: CAWSLGRWTPMNTEAFF
DNA: TGTGCCTGGAGCCTAGGGCGGTGGACACCTATGAACACTGAAGCTTTCTTT
J: TRBJ1-1
V: TRBV30
size: NA
D: NA

CDR3: CAISDGGTGGYNEQFF
DNA: TGTGCCATCAGTGATGGTGGGACAGGGGGCTACAATGAGCAGTTCTTC
J: TRBJ2-1
V: TRBV10-3
size: NA
D: TRBD1

CDR3: CASSQGQPNTGELFF
DNA: TGCGCCAGCAGCCAAGGACAGCCGAACACCGGGGAGCTGTTTTTT
J: TRBJ2-2
V: TRBV4-1
size: NA
D: NA

CDR3: CAWGLAGSYNEQFF
DNA: TGTGCCTGGGGACTAGCGGGCTCCTACAATGAGCAGTTCTTC
J: TRBJ2-1
V: TRBV30
size: NA
D: TRBD2

CDR3: CASKARGSYGYTF
DNA: TGTGCCAGTAAAGCCAGGGGCAGCTATGGCTACACCTTC
J: TRBJ1-2
V: TRBV19
size: NA
D: NA

CDR3: CASRGRGSGETQYF
DNA: TGCGCCAGCAGGGGCAGAGGGTCGGGAGAGACCCAGTACTTC
J: TRBJ2-5
V: TRBV5-1
size: NA
D: NA

CDR3: CASSEGSGNFYEQYF
DNA: TGTGCCAGCAGTGAGGGTAGCGGGAATTTCTACGAGCAGTACTTC
J: TRBJ2-7
V: TRBV2
size: NA
D: TRBD2

CDR3: CASSLDMIGLAAYNEQFF
DNA: TGTGCCAGCAGCTTAGATATGATCGGACTAGCGGCCTACAATGAGCAGTTCTTC
J: TRBJ2-1
V: TRBV11-2
size: NA
D: TRBD2

CDR3: CASSKRLAGGYEQYF
DNA: TGTGCCAGCAGCAAAAGACTAGCGGGGGGCTACGAGCAGTACTTC
J: TRBJ2-7
V: TRBV6-2/TRBV6-3
size: NA
D: TRBD2

CDR3: CASSPRGGAETQYF
DNA: TGTGCCAGCAGCCCCCGTGGGGGGGCCGAGACCCAGTACTTC
J: TRBJ2-5
V: TRBV5-5
size: once
D: NA

CDR3: CASSERVRTGGGELFF
DNA: TGTGCCAGCAGTGAAAGGGTCCGAACCGGGGGCGGGGAGCTGTTTTTT
J: TRBJ2-2
V: TRBV6-1
size: NA
D: NA

CDR3: CASSFSSGDGTEAFF
DNA: TGTGCCAGCAGTTTTTCGAGCGGGGATGGCACTGAAGCTTTCTTT
J: TRBJ1-1
V: TRBV6-5
size: few
D: NA

CDR3: CASSLDGTSEETQYF
DNA: TGTGCCAGCAGCTTAGATGGGACTAGCGAAGAGACCCAGTACTTC
J: TRBJ2-5
V: TRBV7-2
size: NA
D: TRBD2

CDR3: CASSPPDAGGPHNEQFF
DNA: TGTGCCAGCTCACCACCGGACGCGGGAGGGCCCCACAATGAGCAGTTCTTC
J: TRBJ2-1
V: TRBV18
size: NA
D: TRBD2

CDR3: CASSPPAGDTEAFF
DNA: TGTGCCAGCAGCCCTCCCGCGGGGGACACTGAAGCTTTCTTT
J: TRBJ1-1
V: TRBV9
size: NA
D: NA

CDR3: CASSQADRGNEKLFF
DNA: TGTGCCAGCAGCCAAGCGGACAGGGGAAACGAAAAACTGTTTTTT
J: TRBJ1-4
V: TRBV3-1/TRBV3-2
size: NA
D: TRBD1

CDR3: CSASLGQGWGEQYF
DNA: TGCAGTGCTAGTCTCGGACAGGGGTGGGGCGAGCAGTACTTC
J: TRBJ2-7
V: TRBV20-1
size: NA
D: TRBD1

CDR3: CASSSLDRGRETQYF
DNA: TGTGCCAGCAGCTCTTTAGACAGGGGGCGAGAGACCCAGTACTTC
J: TRBJ2-5
V: TRBV11-2
size: NA
D: TRBD1

CDR3: CASSLGSQGGTEAFF
DNA: TGCGCCAGCAGCTTGGGTTCCCAGGGCGGCACTGAAGCTTTCTTT
J: TRBJ1-1
V: TRBV5-1
size: NA
D: NA

CDR3: CASRLSESGPRHKAFF
DNA: TGTGCAAGTCGCTTATCAGAATCCGGCCCGCGGCATAAAGCTTTCTTT
J: TRBJ1-1
V: TRBV12-2
size: NA
D: NA

CDR3: CASSVENTGYEQFF
DNA: TGTGCCAGCAGCGTAGAGAATACAGGCTATGAGCAGTTCTTC
J: TRBJ2-1
V: TRBV9
size: NA
D: NA

CDR3: CASSTEGARGGYTF
DNA: TGCGCCAGCAGCACTGAGGGGGCTAGGGGTGGCTACACCTTC
J: TRBJ1-2
V: TRBV5-1
size: NA
D: TRBD1

CDR3: CASSLAWDSLNEKLFF
DNA: TGTGCCAGCAGCTTAGCGTGGGACAGCTTAAATGAAAAACTGTTTTTT
J: TRBJ1-4
V: TRBV7-9
size: NA
D: TRBD1

CDR3: CASSLAGDRYEQYF
DNA: TGTGCCAGCAGCCTAGCGGGAGACAGATACGAGCAGTACTTC
J: TRBJ2-7
V: TRBV28
size: once
D: TRBD2

CDR3: CASSLVAGPPDTQYF
DNA: TGCGCCAGCAGCTTGGTGGCAGGGCCTCCAGATACGCAGTATTTT
J: TRBJ2-3
V: TRBV5-1
size: NA
D: NA

CDR3: CASSTHTGGGNSPLHF
DNA: TGTGCCAGCAGCACACACACAGGGGGTGGGAATTCACCCCTCCACTTT
J: TRBJ1-6
V: TRBV28
size: NA
D: TRBD1

CDR3: CASSPRSSYEQYF
DNA: TGTGCCAGCAGCCCAAGGAGCTCCTACGAGCAGTACTTC
J: TRBJ2-7
V: TRBV7-2
size: once
D: NA

CDR3: CASSQAGATNEKLFF
DNA: TGCGCCAGCAGCCAAGCAGGCGCGACTAATGAAAAACTGTTTTTT
J: TRBJ1-4
V: TRBV4-3
size: NA
D: NA

CDR3: CASSLSGGIYNEQFF
DNA: TGTGCCAGCAGCTTATCCGGGGGGATATACAATGAGCAGTTCTTC
J: TRBJ2-1
V: TRBV7-9
size: NA
D: TRBD2

CDR3: CASSPSTRLAETDTQYF
DNA: TGTGCCAGCAGCCCATCCACCCGACTAGCGGAAACAGATACGCAGTATTTT
J: TRBJ2-3
V: TRBV3-1/TRBV3-2
size: NA
D: TRBD2

CDR3: CASSPDDRLNTEAFF
DNA: TGTGCCAGCAGCCCTGACGACAGATTGAACACTGAAGCTTTCTTT
J: TRBJ1-1
V: TRBV7-2
size: NA
D: NA

CDR3: CASSLSTGWQPQHF
DNA: TGTGCCAGCAGTTTATCGACAGGGTGGCAGCCCCAGCATTTT
J: TRBJ1-5
V: TRBV27
size: many
D: TRBD1

CDR3: CASSPVGTNYEQYF
DNA: TGCGCCAGCAGCCCCGTGGGGACTAACTACGAGCAGTACTTC
J: TRBJ2-7
V: TRBV5-1
size: NA
D: TRBD2

CDR3: CASRPQGVPYEQYF
DNA: TGTGCCAGCAGACCGCAGGGGGTCCCCTACGAGCAGTACTTC
J: TRBJ2-7
V: TRBV28
size: NA
D: TRBD1

CDR3: CASSPTTGEGYTF
DNA: TGTGCCAGCAGCCCGACCACAGGGGAAGGCTACACCTTC
J: TRBJ1-2
V: TRBV7-9
size: NA
D: TRBD1

CDR3: CASSPGRVYGYTF
DNA: TGTGCCAGCAGTCCGGGAAGGGTCTATGGCTACACCTTC
J: TRBJ1-2
V: TRBV27
size: NA
D: NA

CDR3: CASSKGRTGTGGTEAFF
DNA: TGTGCCAGCAGCAAAGGGAGAACCGGGACAGGGGGCACTGAAGCTTTCTTT
J: TRBJ1-1
V: TRBV21-1
size: NA
D: NA

CDR3: CASSLNRENTEAFF
DNA: TGTGCCAGCAGCTTAAATCGGGAGAACACTGAAGCTTTCTTT
J: TRBJ1-1
V: TRBV5-5
size: NA
D: NA

CDR3: CASSLGTGASYGYTF
DNA: TGTGCCAGCAGCTTAGGGACAGGGGCATCCTATGGCTACACCTTC
J: TRBJ1-2
V: TRBV7-6
size: NA
D: TRBD1

CDR3: CASSILGGGNTEAFF
DNA: TGTGCCAGCAGCATCTTGGGGGGTGGGAACACTGAAGCTTTCTTT
J: TRBJ1-1
V: TRBV7-9
size: once
D: NA

CDR3: CASSTERTGDARTKAEAFF
DNA: TGTGCCAGTAGTACCGAAAGGACGGGGGACGCCCGGACGAAGGCTGAAGCTTTCTTT
J: TRBJ1-1
V: TRBV19
size: NA
D: NA

CDR3: CASSLRHVGNQPQHF
DNA: TGTGCCAGCAGTCTAAGACATGTAGGCAATCAGCCCCAGCATTTT
J: TRBJ1-5
V: TRBV2
size: NA
D: NA

CDR3: CASSPKRDTIYF
DNA: TGTGCCAGCAGTCCAAAACGCGACACCATATATTTT
J: TRBJ1-3
V: TRBV6-5
size: NA
D: NA

CDR3: CAWSRGSYGYTF
DNA: TGTGCCTGGAGCAGGGGGTCCTATGGCTACACCTTC
J: TRBJ1-2
V: TRBV30
size: NA
D: TRBD1

CDR3: CASSYSVEGYQPQHF
DNA: TGTGCCAGCAGTTACTCAGTGGAGGGATATCAGCCCCAGCATTTT
J: TRBJ1-5
V: TRBV6-2/TRBV6-3
size: few
D: NA

CDR3: CASSSRVSGVADTQYF
DNA: TGTGCCAGCAGTTCACGTGTTAGCGGGGTAGCAGATACGCAGTATTTT
J: TRBJ2-3
V: TRBV28
size: once
D: TRBD2